Each of the 32 T cell receptor beta chains below was sequenced from the same sample in a study of cytomegalovirus exposure and HLA in healthy donors (dated by TCRdb to 2016 to 2017). Library method: the immunoSEQ multiplex PCR assay. A mixture of 60 forward primers for TCR Vbeta segments and 13 reverse primers for TCR Jbeta segments was used in the multiplex PCR. TCRdb's version of the immuneACCESS table is confined to in-frame rearrangements and falls short of the full clone set. An unresolved V gene accounts for under half of the shortfall where checked; the remainder is of unknown origin. The sample table records about 180,000 clones; around 78% of these occur just once. Jointly, the top ten make up 1.5% to 2% of the sample. The sequenced sample consisted of PBMCs. These receptors were collected from a man between 18 and 35 years old in good health and CMV-seronegative.

This clone is a singleton in its sample. The junction shows a germline mismatch at one end, possibly a read error. The chain uses TRBV10-3 and TRBJ1-3; D is ambiguous. The CDR3 is 13 amino acids. Germline CDR1 reads ENHRY; CDR2 reads SYGVKD. The CDR3 DNA is TGTGCCATCAGTGAACCGAGGTCCGGACTCCTCCATTTT. Protein: CAISEPRSGLLHF.

This clone was observed a few times. The genes are TRBV7-9 and TRBJ2-7; 16 bases line up with TRBD2. The CDR3 runs 17 residues. V dropped 5 bases and J dropped 5; count of bases not matched to a gene: 9. Germline CDR1 reads SEHNR; CDR2 reads FQNEAQ (reference sequence). CDR3 in DNA: TGTGCCAGCAGCCCCGGGACTAGCGGGGGGGCCTTAAACGAGCAGTACTTC. This encodes CASSPGTSGGALNEQYF.

The rearrangement joins TRBV15 to TRBJ1-5; 7 nucleotides align to TRBD1. With V trimmed by 0 bases and J by 4 bases, 6 bases remained unmatched. This CDR3 spans 16 amino acids. Germline V lookup: CDR1 LNHNV, CDR2 YYDKDF (reference sequence). In nucleotides, the CDR3 is TGTGCCACCAGCAGAGATCTCAGGGGGAATAATCAGCCCCAGCATTTT. It specifies CATSRDLRGNNQPQHF.

The chain recombines TRBV6-1 with TRBJ1-3; possible D gene TRBD1, 5 bases. Trimming removed 4 bases from V and 6 bases from J, with 13 bases in between. CDR3 length equals 14 residues. The germline V gene has CDR1 MNHNS and CDR2 SASEGT. As DNA, the CDR3 is TGTGCCAGCAGTGTAGGACACAACCTAAACACCATATATTTT. This gives the protein CASSVGHNLNTIYF.

With respect to this clone: One end of the junction fails to match germline, which may point to a read error. Additional DNA sequences in this sample encode the identical CDR3. The chain joins TRBV29-1 to TRBJ1-1; 10 bases match TRBD1. Germline V gives CDR1 SQVTM, CDR2 ANQGSEA. This CDR3 contains 13 residues. The CDR3 DNA sequence: TGCAGCGTCCTAAGACAGGGGGCTGCTGAAGCCTTCTTT. Translating gives CSVLRQGAAEAFF.

The J gene is TRBJ1-1, the V gene TRBV28, with D possibly being TRBD1 (5 bases). Per germline, CDR1 MDHEN and CDR2 SYDVKM. V was pared by 7 bases and J by 5 bases, with 20 bases between. The CDR3 extends over 15 amino acids. The chain's CDR3 is CASKLGGEVVTEAFF. The CDR3 DNA reads TGTGCCAGCAAGCTGGGAGGGGAGGTAGTTACTGAAGCTTTCTTT.

The rearrangement uses TRBV28 and TRBJ1-1, with D possibly TRBD1 on 6 matching bases. There are 15 residues in the CDR3. CDR1 and CDR2 from the germline V gene are MDHEN and SYDVKM. Trimming took 5 bases from V and 1 from J, leaving 14 bases between them. CDR3 sequence: CASSPQGPSNTEAFF. The CDR3 DNA reads as TGTGCCAGCAGTCCTCAGGGGCCTTCGAACACTGAAGCTTTCTTT. Looking up the rest from reference TRBV28 and TRBJ1-1 gives the full variable domain: DVKVTQSSRYLVKRTGEKVFLECVQDMDHENMFWYRQDPGLGLRLIYFSYDVKMKEKGDIPEGYSVSREKKERFSLILESASTNQTSMYLCASSPQGPSNTEAFFGQGTRLTVV.

The chain couples TRBV9 to TRBJ1-6, with a weak D call TRBD1 (5 bases). CDR1 is SGDLS and CDR2 is YYNGEE in the germline V gene. The CDR3 covers 14 residues. Trimming removed 0 bases at V and 8 bases at J, with 9 bases between. The CDR3 coding sequence is TGTGCCAGCAGCGTAGCAGGGTCGGATTCACCCCTCCACTTT. As protein: CASSVAGSDSPLHF.

The chain joins TRBV6-1 to TRBJ1-1; no definite D call. This CDR3 region has 13 residues. From germline, CDR1 is MNHNS and CDR2 SASEGT. Trimming removed 10 bases at V and 6 bases at J, with 18 bases between. CDR3 protein: CATDPSQNAEAFF. The DNA for the CDR3 is TGTGCCACCGATCCAAGCCAAAACGCTGAAGCTTTCTTT.

The chain uses TRBV19 and TRBJ2-7; D may be TRBD2 (5 bases). Trimming stripped 1 base from V and 3 bases from J, with 16 bases between. The V gene's germline CDR1 is LNHDA and CDR2 SQIVND (reference sequence). CDR3 length: 16 residues. In nucleotides, the CDR3 is TGTGCCAGTAGTATAGGAATCGGGAACGGGAACTACGAGCAGTACTTC. Protein product: CASSIGIGNGNYEQYF.

This chain uses TRBV2 with TRBJ2-5; TRBD2 might be the D (5 bases). Germline CDR1 and CDR2: SNHLY and FYNNEI. CDR3 length: 15 amino acids. V was clipped by 3 bases and J by 4 bases, with 15 bases between them. DNA of the CDR3: TGTGCCAGCAGTGAGAGCCCTAGCCCCGGAGAGACCCAGTACTTC. Amino acids: CASSESPSPGETQYF.

This sequence joins TRBV15 and TRBJ1-2; 7 bases align to TRBD1. The CDR3 covers 15 residues. Germline V CDR1 and CDR2: LNHNV, YYDKDF (reference sequence). V lost 4 bases and J lost 7; bases outside the gene matches: 12. In DNA form, the CDR3 reads TGTGCCACCAGCACCTCCGGGACAGCGAGGGGTGGCTACACCTTC. Translating gives CATSTSGTARGGYTF.

CDR3 protein: CASSLVSSYEQYF. In nucleotides, the CDR3 is TGCGCCAGCAGCTTGGTCAGCTCCTACGAGCAGTACTTC. The chain carries TRBV5-1 and TRBJ2-7; no reliable D call. The germline V gene encodes CDR1 SGHRS and CDR2 YFSETQ. Trimming removed 0 bases from V and 0 bases from J, with 4 bases in between. The CDR3 is 13 amino acids.

This clone turned up a few times. This rearrangement joins TRBV15 to TRBJ2-5; D is perhaps TRBD1 (6 bases). Germline V gives CDR1 LNHNV, CDR2 YYDKDF (reference sequence). CDR3 length: 15 residues. The ends were cut back, 0 bases at V and 7 bases at J, with 15 bases in the middle. CDR3 residues: CATSRDRARGWTQYF. Here the CDR3 DNA reads TGTGCCACCAGCAGAGATCGGGCCAGGGGATGGACCCAGTACTTC.

The chain carries TRBV28 and TRBJ2-1; the match to TRBD2 covers 12 bases. The CDR3 covers 16 residues. J lost 8 bases, V lost 3 bases, and 8 bases had no gene match. The V gene's germline CDR1 is MDHEN and CDR2 SYDVKM. CDR3 DNA sequence: TGTGCCAGCAGTTTTTCTAGCGGGAGGGCCGGGGATGAGCAGTTCTTC. Translated: CASSFSSGRAGDEQFF.

The chain employs TRBV5-1 and TRBJ1-5, with 9 nucleotides matching TRBD1. The junction had 6 bases not matched to a gene; V was cut back by 6 bases and J by 5 bases. The CDR3 is made up of 14 amino acids. CDR1 SGHRS and CDR2 YFSETQ come from the germline V gene. The CDR3 sequence: CASKAWTGDQPQHF. CDR3 DNA sequence: TGCGCCAGCAAAGCATGGACAGGGGATCAGCCCCAGCATTTT. The complete variable domain, with remaining parts taken from reference TRBV5-1 and TRBJ1-5, reads KAGVTQTPRYLIKTRGQQVTLSCSPISGHRSVSWYQQTPGQGLQFLFEYFSETQRNKGNFPGRFSGRQFSNSRSEMNVSTLELGDSALYLCASKAWTGDQPQHFGDGTRLSIL.

This clone was picked up a small number of times. The chain uses TRBV5-4 and TRBJ1-2; 10 bases are a match to TRBD1. The CDR3 contains 15 residues. Germline V gives CDR1 SGHNT, CDR2 YYREEE (reference sequence). The trim removed 4 bases at V and 4 bases at J, leaving 7 bases unmatched. The CDR3 nucleotides are TGTGCCAGCAGCCCTGACAGGGGGCAAATCTATGGCTACACCTTC. This sequence encodes CASSPDRGQIYGYTF.

The chain is built from TRBV19 and TRBJ1-3, with unresolved D. CDR3 length equals 16 residues. CDR1 is LNHDA and CDR2 is SQIVND in the germline V gene (reference sequence). V was clipped by 0 bases and J by 7 bases, with 16 bases between them. The CDR3 is CASSIDRTIGGNTIYF. The CDR3 region has the DNA TGTGCCAGTAGTATAGACCGAACGATTGGAGGTAACACCATATATTTT. Combining the CDR3 with reference TRBV19 and TRBJ1-3 gives the whole variable domain DGGITQSPKYLFRKEGQNVTLSCEQNLNHDAMYWYRQDPGQGLRLIYYSQIVNDFQKGDIAEGYSVSREKKESFPLTVTSAQKNPTAFYLCASSIDRTIGGNTIYFGEGSWLTVV.

The chain uses TRBV2 and TRBJ2-2; D unresolved. The CDR3 has 16 residues. Germline-derived CDR1 and CDR2 are SNHLY and FYNNEI. Trimming pared 0 bases from V and 6 bases from J, leaving 14 bases between. The CDR3 DNA reads TGTGCCAGCAGTGAAGCAGGCCTGGTCGACTCCGGGGAGCTGTTTTTT. It specifies CASSEAGLVDSGELFF.

This clone occurred a few times. The chain employs TRBV4-1 and TRBJ2-7; a possible D gene is TRBD2 (5 bases). The CDR3 is 14 amino acids. Germline CDR1 is MGHRA and CDR2 is YSYEKL. V was shortened by 5 bases and J by 2 bases, with 13 bases between the two germline ends. The CDR3, as DNA: TGCGCCAGCAGCGGAACCGGGATCCCCTACGAGCAGTACTTC. Protein product: CASSGTGIPYEQYF.

CDR3 nucleotide sequence: TGTGCCAGCAGTGTCTCTAGCGGGGGATCCTACGAGCAGTACTTC. This codes for CASSVSSGGSYEQYF. The rearrangement uses TRBV6-5 and TRBJ2-7; 10 bases are a match to TRBD2. Germline trimming cut 5 bases from V and 1 base from J; bases unmatched to any gene: 5. CDR1 is MNHEY, CDR2 SVGAGI, per germline. The CDR3 loop spans 15 amino acids.

CDR3: CASLPAGQETQYF. Here the CDR3 DNA reads TGTGCCAGCCTGCCGGCGGGACAAGAGACCCAGTACTTC. The gene calls are TRBV28 and TRBJ2-5; tentative D call: TRBD2 (6 bases). The V and J ends lost 8 bases and 2 bases respectively, with 12 bases between them. CDR1 MDHEN and CDR2 SYDVKM come from the germline V gene. The CDR3 is 13 residues long.

This rearrangement joins TRBV6-1 to TRBJ2-7; TRBD2 agrees at 7 bases. Germline CDR1 is MNHNS and CDR2 is SASEGT. The CDR3 has 13 residues. The ends lost 8 bases at V and 6 bases at J; junction bases unmatched: 10. As DNA, the CDR3 is TGTGCCAGCGGGGGGGTTGACCAATTCGAGCAGTACTTC. This translates into CASGGVDQFEQYF.

This chain joins TRBV7-2 and TRBJ2-3, with D uncertain. From germline, CDR1 is SGHTA and CDR2 FQGNSA. The CDR3 is made up of 13 amino acids. Between the trimmed V and J ends, which lost 4 bases and 2 bases, there was a span of 7 bases. The CDR3 sequence: CASSYYFTDTQYF. The CDR3 region has the DNA TGTGCCAGCAGCTATTACTTCACAGATACGCAGTATTTT.

This clone has only a few counts. V is TRBV5-1 and J is TRBJ2-7, with TRBD2 matching over 8 bases. The CDR3 runs to 23 residues. Per the germline V gene, CDR1 is SGHRS and CDR2 is YFSETQ. V lost 5 bases, J lost 0 bases, and 31 bases stayed unmatched. The CDR3 DNA reads as TGCGCCAGCAGTACTACCCGGTTGGGCCCTTTTTCCGCGGGGGGCCGTTTCTCCTACGAGCAGTACTTC. Translated: CASSTTRLGPFSAGGRFSYEQYF.

This chain connects TRBV6-5 to TRBJ1-2; weak D call: TRBD1 (6 bases). The CDR3 contains 16 residues. Per the germline V gene, CDR1 is MNHEY and CDR2 is SVGAGI. Trimming removed 2 bases from V and 8 bases from J, with 21 bases in between. The CDR3 protein is CASSYGAGGRLGGYTF. The CDR3 DNA reads as TGTGCCAGCAGTTACGGCGCGGGGGGCCGTTTGGGGGGCTACACCTTC.

This chain links TRBV29-1 with TRBJ2-7; D perhaps matches TRBD2 (5 bases). CDR1 is SQVTM and CDR2 is ANQGSEA in the germline V gene. V was pared by 2 bases and J by 7 bases, with 15 bases between. The CDR3 loop spans 13 amino acids. The CDR3 DNA follows: TGCAGCGTTGAACGGACGGGTTCGGGAGAGCAGTACTTC. As protein: CSVERTGSGEQYF.

The chain joins TRBV5-5 to TRBJ1-1, with D possibly matching TRBD1 (6 bases). Germline CDR1 is SGHKS and CDR2 is YYEKEE (reference sequence). The V end was cut by 4 bases, the J end by 5 bases, with 12 bases between. This CDR3 region has 13 residues. CDR3 sequence: CASSRGRGTEAFF. CDR3 DNA sequence: TGTGCCAGCAGCCGGGGAAGGGGGACTGAAGCTTTCTTT.

This clone was counted once. The chain couples TRBV10-3 to TRBJ1-2; D remains ambiguous. Trimming stripped 5 bases from V and 4 bases from J, with 5 bases between. Looked up from germline, CDR1 is ENHRY and CDR2 is SYGVKD. The CDR3 is made up of 11 amino acids. CDR3 sequence: CAISSGYGYTF. Here the CDR3 DNA reads TGTGCCATCAGTTCGGGCTATGGCTACACCTTC.

V and J are TRBV5-1 and TRBJ1-1; D is undetermined. CDR1 SGHRS and CDR2 YFSETQ come from the germline V gene. The CDR3 contains 15 residues. Trimming pared 4 bases from V and 1 base from J, leaving 14 bases between. Here the CDR3 reads CASSNHRVPNTEAFF. The CDR3 DNA sequence: TGCGCCAGCAGCAATCACCGGGTTCCGAACACTGAAGCTTTCTTT.

This clone was seen a handful of times. This sequence joins TRBV5-6 and TRBJ2-1, with 10 bases identical to TRBD2. The germline gives CDR1 SGHDT, CDR2 YYEEEE. The CDR3 runs to 17 residues. V lost 1 base to trimming and J lost 3 bases; unmatched junction nucleotides: 7. CDR3: CASSLLAGAPNYNEQFF. The CDR3 region has the DNA TGTGCCAGCAGCTTGCTAGCGGGGGCCCCCAACTACAATGAGCAGTTCTTC.

CDR3 amino acids: CASRPRGPNTEAFF. CDR3 sequence (DNA): TGTGCCAGCCGCCCGAGAGGGCCGAACACTGAAGCTTTCTTT. The chain couples TRBV19 to TRBJ1-1; D not certain. V was trimmed by 9 bases and J by 1 base, leaving 15 bases between them. The CDR3 consists of 14 residues. CDR1 LNHDA and CDR2 SQIVND come from the germline V gene (reference sequence). Full variable domain (missing parts from reference TRBV19 and TRBJ1-1): DGGITQSPKYLFRKEGQNVTLSCEQNLNHDAMYWYRQDPGQGLRLIYYSQIVNDFQKGDIAEGYSVSREKKESFPLTVTSAQKNPTAFYLCASRPRGPNTEAFFGQGTRLTVV.